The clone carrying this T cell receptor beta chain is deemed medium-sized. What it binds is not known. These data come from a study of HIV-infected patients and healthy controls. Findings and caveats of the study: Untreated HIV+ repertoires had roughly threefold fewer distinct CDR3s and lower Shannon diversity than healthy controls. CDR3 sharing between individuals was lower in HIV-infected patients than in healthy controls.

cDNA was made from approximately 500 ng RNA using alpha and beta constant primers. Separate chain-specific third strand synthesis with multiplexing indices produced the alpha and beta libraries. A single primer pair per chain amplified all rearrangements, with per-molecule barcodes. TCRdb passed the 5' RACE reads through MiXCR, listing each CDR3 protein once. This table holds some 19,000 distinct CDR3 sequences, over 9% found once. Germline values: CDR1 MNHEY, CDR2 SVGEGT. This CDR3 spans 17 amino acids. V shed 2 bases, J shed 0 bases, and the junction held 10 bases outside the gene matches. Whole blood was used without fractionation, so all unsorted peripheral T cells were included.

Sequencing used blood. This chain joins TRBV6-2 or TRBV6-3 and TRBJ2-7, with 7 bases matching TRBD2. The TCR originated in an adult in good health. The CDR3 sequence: CASSYPIRDYLSYEQYF. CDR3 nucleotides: TGTGCCAGCAGTTACCCCATCCGGGACTACCTCTCCTACGAGCAGTACTTC.